This T cell receptor (beta chain) was obtained from a study of blood T cell repertoires in COVID-19 (dated by TCRdb to the early 2020s). Looking at the study overall: The collaborator samples originated in the United States, Italy and Spain and spanned the acute and convalescent phases of COVID-19. The prospective study material was composed of cDNA or gDNA derived from T cells, B-cell-depleted T cells, or PBMCs. The dataset comprised deeply sampled blood TCRbeta repertoires from subjects exposed to, actively infected with, or recovered from COVID-19. The repertoires were made available in a free public database intended to serve as a resource for research on the immune response to SARS-CoV-2. Samples came from the ongoing ImmuneRACE study (first 160 participants) plus 1,254 subjects from 6 global collaborators. A de-identified subject ID, COVID-19 status, age in years and sex were almost always included in the sample metadata. Where available, HLA class I and class II types were taken from metadata supplied by the sample provider and were not determined by assay-based typing.

Ends trimmed: V by 7 bases, J by 6 bases; bases unmatched to a gene: 11. From a lookup of the germline V gene, CDR1 and CDR2 are SQVTM and ANQGSEA. Counted from cysteine to phenylalanine, this CDR3 has 13 amino acids. Only the CDR3 region is kept as DNA, spanning 39 bases read in frame from base 1. Comment on this clone: There is no known antigen for this receptor. No base quality information exists; no much larger clone differs at one position.

One collaborating source in Seattle enrolled patients during active infection and followed them longitudinally through the course of disease. Each collaborating institution followed its own protocols to collect whole blood in K2EDTA tubes. Collaborator samples were shipped for TCRbeta analysis as frozen whole blood, isolated PBMCs, or DNA extracted from either sample type. The research as a whole found: The amount of clinical and demographic metadata varied by source and participant and was provided uncurated.

TCRbeta CDR3 regions were amplified from genomic DNA by means of the immunoSEQ Assay, a bias-controlled multiplex PCR. Regarding the original processing steps: Nucleated cell counts per sample were estimated from amplification of reference gene primers within the assay. Sequence reads were collapsed and filtered to measure the absolute abundance of every unique TCRbeta CDR3 rearrangement. Productive Simpson clonality was computed per sample as the square root of Simpson's diversity index over productive rearrangements. TCRdb holds this immuneACCESS table with in-frame rearrangements only. Some clones are missing; in checked studies, unresolved V genes explain under half, and the rest has no known cause. Clone size and the V and J calls come from that table; the DNA yielded D and trimming. The sample records 440,000 or so clones, around 91% of which are singletons. The ten largest clonotypes hold roughly 1.6% of the sample.

The origin of this receptor is a woman aged 40-49 years with COVID-19, enrolled during active disease. The sequenced sample was peripheral blood. This sequence uses TRBV29-1 and TRBJ2-7; a stretch of 8 junction bases matches TRBD1. The encoded CDR3 is CSAEAGGVGEQYF. The nucleotides read TGCAGCGCGGAGGCAGGGGGCGTGGGCGAGCAGTACTTC.